Included here is one T cell receptor beta chain sequence, with context. This record belongs to a study of blood T cell repertoires in COVID-19. Across the study: Whether acute or convalescent, the COVID-19 samples came from the United States, Italy and Spain. T cells, B-cell-depleted T cells, or PBMCs supplied cDNA or gDNA.

Sequencing was performed with immunoSEQ multiplex PCR; in TCRdb, only in-frame clones are kept and a portion is missing. The sample includes under 200,000 clones, roughly 84% of them seen just once. Germline CDR1 reads SGHVS; CDR2 reads FNYEAQ. This CDR3 spans 14 amino acids. Deletions cut 5 bases from V and 4 bases from J, with 12 bases between. The sample was peripheral blood. The TCR comes from a man aged 18 to 29 with active or convalescent COVID-19. V is TRBV7-6 and J is TRBJ1-5, with TRBD1 as a possible D gene (6 bases). CDR3 DNA sequence: TGTGCCAGCAGCCCACAGGGATGGAATCAGCCCCAGCATTTT. It yields the protein CASSPQGWNQPQHF.